This T cell receptor beta chain comes out of a study of metastatic and nonmetastatic thyroid tumors. About the study: Repertoire data that came from the blood and tumor or nodule tissue of malignant and benign thyroid patients were compared.

Among the patients, none had received any treatment before thyroid surgery. Original handling: Clinicopathological groups supplied CDR3 differences that were used to build a distant-metastasis classifier for papillary thyroid cancer. Using MiXCR, TCRdb re-called clones from the PCR reads. Here the V and J calls rest on TCRdb's processing, not on the authors' analysis. The sample has around 64,000 clones, more than 3.5% seen once. Findings and limits, study-wide: A significant increase in TCR beta diversity was reportedly seen in malignant thyroid tumors relative to benign nodules, in blood and tumor.

This clone was detected many times. Its antigen is unknown. This CDR3 region has 14 residues. Between the trimmed V and J ends, which lost 5 bases and 1 base, there was a span of 11 bases. Germline V gives CDR1 SGHTA, CDR2 FQGNSA. This chain joins TRBV7-2 and TRBJ1-2; TRBD1 might be the D (6 bases). The clonotype originates from a female donor with papillary thyroid cancer or a benign thyroid nodule (not recorded which). Some clones in this sample may be carry-over from other donors' samples. Sequences were obtained from blood. In DNA form, the CDR3 reads TGTGCCAGCAGCACGGACAGTCTTAACTATGGCTACACCTTC. It is translated as CASSTDSLNYGYTF.